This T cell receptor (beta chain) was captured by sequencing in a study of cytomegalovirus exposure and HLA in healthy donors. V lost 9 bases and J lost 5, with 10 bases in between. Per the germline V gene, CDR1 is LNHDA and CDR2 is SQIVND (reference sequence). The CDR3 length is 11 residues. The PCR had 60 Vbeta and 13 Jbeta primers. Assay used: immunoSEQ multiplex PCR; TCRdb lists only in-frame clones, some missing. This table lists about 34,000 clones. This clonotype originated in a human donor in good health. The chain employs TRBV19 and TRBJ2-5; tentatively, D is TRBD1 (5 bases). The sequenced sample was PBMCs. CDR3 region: CASAAGETQYF. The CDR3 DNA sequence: TGTGCCAGCGCTGCAGGGGAGACCCAGTACTTC.